Included here is one T cell receptor (beta chain) sequence, with context. This entry belongs to a study of Ad26.COV2.S vaccination and SARS-CoV-2 variants. V shed 1 base and J shed 0 bases, with 9 bases lying between them. The germline V gene encodes CDR1 SEHNR and CDR2 FQNEAQ (reference sequence). The CDR3 has 16 residues. Treatment indicated: roughly 18 received Ad26.COV2.S at low or high dose, single or two shots; 5 received placebo; per-sample allocation not given. The samples date from day 63 after the first vaccine or placebo injection. Donation came from an adult in Boston who was aged 18-55 years. Clones were sequenced by immunoSEQ multiplex PCR, and TCRdb holds only the in-frame ones, with some missing. Of approximately 410,000 clones in the sample, roughly 90% were seen once.

The chain recombines TRBV7-9 with TRBJ1-4; D ambiguous. The source of this sequence is a person aged 18-60 years who received the Ad26.COV2.S COVID-19 vaccine or a placebo. The material sequenced was peripheral blood, taken in a trial of Ad26.COV2.S vaccine versus placebo. In DNA form, the CDR3 reads TGTGCCAGCAGCTTAGGACTGATCCCAACTAATGAAAAACTGTTTTTT. The encoded protein is CASSLGLIPTNEKLFF. Full variable domain (missing parts from reference TRBV7-9 and TRBJ1-4): DTGVSQNPRHKITKRGQNVTFRCDPISEHNRLYWYRQTLGQGPEFLTYFQNEAQLEKSRLLSDRFSAERPKGSFSTLEIQRTEQGDSAMYLCASSLGLIPTNEKLFFGSGTQLSVL.